The clone carrying this T cell receptor (beta chain) is medium-sized in the sample. Its antigen is not known. The record originates from a study of prognosis after radiotherapy for stage I lung cancer. Study details: Each non-small cell lung cancer patient was deemed medically inoperable. Ages of the roughly 12 men and more than 5 women ranged roughly 53 to 90 years, median roughly 76.

Findings of the study overall: Post-therapy Shannon entropy was lower in patients developing distant metastases following stereotactic body radiation therapy.

The study amplified the TCR beta CDR3 region from genomic DNA. This amplification was carried out by two rounds of multiplex PCR. The first round of PCR was done with primers that matched each TRBV and TRBJ gene. TCRdb recomputed calls from the multiplex PCR reads with MiXCR, one row per CDR3 protein. The sample records about 14,000 distinct CDR3 sequences, 55% to 70% being singletons. Two sampling time points were used, and around 6.4 milliliters of peripheral blood were drawn at each. The TCR sequence derives from a donor over 45 with non-small cell lung cancer. The source material was PBMCs, sampled before or after stereotactic body radiation therapy (not recorded which).

The CDR3 spells CSARVGGAGRYNEQFF. In DNA form, the CDR3 reads TGCAGTGCTAGAGTTGGCGGGGCAGGGCGATACAATGAGCAGTTCTTC. The chain recombines TRBV20-1 with TRBJ2-1; D might be TRBD2 (6 bases). Trimming left V 1 base short and J 4 bases short, with 17 bases between. The CDR3 runs to 16 residues. Germline CDR1 is DFQATT and CDR2 is SNEGSKA (reference sequence).